This TCR beta chain was identified during a study of T cell repertoires in cytomegalovirus infection. Study-level information: Researchers turned to recently identified HLA-C-restricted CMV epitopes as well as well-studied HLA-B-restricted ones. Indications came from public TCR beta signatures; they pointed to CMV infection and to a matching HLA type.

This CDR3 has 16 amino acids. Germline CDR1 LGHNT, CDR2 FRNRAP. Trimming pared 8 bases from V and 0 bases from J, leaving 17 bases between. MiXCR, run by TCRdb on the reads, gives a single entry per CDR3 protein. This table holds roughly 180,000 distinct CDR3 sequences, about a fifth found once. As for this clonotype: Its antigen is not known.

The study's findings and limits: CMV-specific HLA-C-restricted TCR beta clonotypes dominated the ex vivo response.

The sequencing here drew on CD8+ T cells from cultured PBMCs, taken from culture after CMV antigen stimulation. This TCR was recovered from a human donor in good health (CMV status not recorded). Some clones in this sample may be carry-over from other donors' samples. The chain carries TRBV12-5 and TRBJ1-5; D is possibly TRBD1 (5 bases). Here the CDR3 reads CASKAPGFYSNQPQHF. The CDR3 DNA reads as TGTGCTAGTAAAGCCCCAGGGTTTTATAGCAATCAGCCCCAGCATTTT.